This passage covers 7 T cell receptor beta chains from one sample sequenced in a study of blood T cell repertoires in COVID-19. Data came from immunoSEQ multiplex PCR; TCRdb stores just in-frame clones and leaves some out. This table has a few hundred thousand clones, 88% appearing once. The specimen sequenced was peripheral blood. These TCRs come from a young woman with COVID-19, enrolled during active disease.

In this sample, this clone turned up once. J is TRBJ1-1 and V is TRBV30, with 7 bases lining up with TRBD1. Germline trimming cut 7 bases from V and 4 bases from J; bases unmatched to any gene: 9. Germline values: CDR1 GTSNPN, CDR2 SVGIG (reference sequence). The CDR3 contains 13 residues. The DNA of the CDR3 is TGTGCCTCCCAGGGCCAGGGGGTCACTGAAGCTTTCTTT. Protein sequence: CASQGQGVTEAFF.

J is TRBJ1-6 and V is TRBV7-2; no clear D gene. With 3 bases removed from V and 10 bases from J, the gap between germline ends came to 16 bases. Germline V gene sequence: CDR1 SGHTA, CDR2 FQGNSA. The CDR3 sequence is 15 residues long. The CDR3 here is CASSFGALGRSPLHF. CDR3 sequence (DNA): TGTGCCAGCAGCTTCGGTGCTCTGGGGAGATCACCCCTCCACTTT.

The chain combines TRBV10-3 with TRBJ2-7; TRBD2 might be the D (6 bases). Germline loops: CDR1 ENHRY, CDR2 SYGVKD. V was trimmed by 3 bases and J by 0 bases, leaving 18 bases between them. The CDR3 runs to 17 residues. In DNA, the CDR3 is TGTGCCATCAGTGATAGGGCGGCGCGGGGAAGCTCCTACGAGCAGTACTTC. Amino acids: CAISDRAARGSSYEQYF.

This clone turned up a few times. The chain employs TRBV6-2 or TRBV6-3 and TRBJ1-5; 7 nucleotides agree with TRBD1. CDR1 and CDR2 from the germline V gene are MNHEY and SVGEGT. The CDR3 runs to 14 residues. Losses at the gene ends were 2 bases for V and 6 bases for J; bases not matched to a gene: 4. CDR3: CASSYPGQLQPQHF. CDR3 coding DNA: TGTGCCAGCAGTTACCCGGGACAGCTTCAGCCCCAGCATTTT.

This chain uses TRBV13 with TRBJ2-7; weak D call: TRBD1 (7 bases). The CDR3 covers 16 residues. The germline CDR1 and CDR2 sequences are PRHDT and FYEKMQ (reference sequence). V lost 6 bases and J 6 bases, leaving 24 bases between the germline ends. CDR3 in amino acids: CASSSRLRGVPGEQYF. CDR3 sequence (DNA): TGTGCCAGCAGTTCCCGCCTCAGGGGGGTTCCGGGCGAGCAGTACTTC.

The rearrangement links TRBV5-1 to TRBJ1-1; TRBD1 matches at 9 bases. CDR3 length: 14 amino acids. V gave up 0 bases and J gave up 8 bases; unmatched junction bases: 5. From germline, CDR1 is SGHRS and CDR2 YFSETQ. Here the CDR3 DNA reads TGCGCCAGCAGCTTGGATGGGGACAGGGAGGAAGCTTTCTTT. Its protein product is CASSLDGDREEAFF.

The chain recombines TRBV11-2 with TRBJ2-7, with 13 bases identical to TRBD2. Germline values: CDR1 SGHAT, CDR2 FQNNGV. The trim removed 3 bases at V and 7 bases at J, leaving 12 bases unmatched. CDR3 size: 17 residues. CDR3: CASSFRGGTSGIPEQYF. Here the CDR3 DNA reads TGTGCCAGCAGCTTTCGAGGCGGGACTAGCGGGATTCCTGAGCAGTACTTC.